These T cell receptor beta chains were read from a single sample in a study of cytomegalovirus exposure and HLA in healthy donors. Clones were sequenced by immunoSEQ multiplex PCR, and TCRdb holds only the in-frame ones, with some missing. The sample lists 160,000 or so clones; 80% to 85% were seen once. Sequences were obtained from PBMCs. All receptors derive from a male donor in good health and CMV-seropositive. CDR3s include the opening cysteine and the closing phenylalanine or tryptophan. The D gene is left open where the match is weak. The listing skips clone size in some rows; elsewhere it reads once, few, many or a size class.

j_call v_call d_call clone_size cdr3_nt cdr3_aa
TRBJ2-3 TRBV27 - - TGTGCCAGCAGTTTATCGAGCCCAGATACGCAGTATTTT CASSLSSPDTQYF
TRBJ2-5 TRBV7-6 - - TGTGCCAGCAGCTTACGACTAGGTCAAGAGACCCAGTACTTC CASSLRLGQETQYF
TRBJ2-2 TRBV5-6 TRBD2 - TGTGCCAGCAGACAGACTAGCGGGGGTGTCACCGGGGAGCTGTTTTTT CASRQTSGGVTGELFF
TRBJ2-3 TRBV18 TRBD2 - TGTGCCAGCTCACCGGGAGAGGCTAGCGGGGATACGCAGTATTTT CASSPGEASGDTQYF
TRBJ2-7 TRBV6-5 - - TGTGCCAGCACCGAGCGCGCCCAGGAGCAGTACTTC CASTERAQEQYF
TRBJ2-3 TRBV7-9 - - TGTGCCAGCATGAGGGCTGGAGGCACAGATACGCAGTATTTT CASMRAGGTDTQYF
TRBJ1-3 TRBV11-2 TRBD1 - TGTGCCAGCAGCCTCCGGACAGGAACCAGTGGAAACACCATATATTTT CASSLRTGTSGNTIYF
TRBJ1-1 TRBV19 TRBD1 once TGTGCCAGTAGCCTGGGACAGGTGAACACTGAAGCTTTCTTT CASSLGQVNTEAFF
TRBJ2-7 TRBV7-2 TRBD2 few TGTGCCAGCAGCTTAGTCCTAGCGGACTACGAGCAGTACTTC CASSLVLADYEQYF
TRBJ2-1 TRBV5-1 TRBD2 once TGCGCCAGCAGCTTGGGATCCAGCGGGGGGCACAATGAGCAGTTCTTC CASSLGSSGGHNEQFF
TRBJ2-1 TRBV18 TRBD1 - TGTGCCAGCTCACCTCAGGGGGTAGGTGATGAGCAGTTCTTC CASSPQGVGDEQFF
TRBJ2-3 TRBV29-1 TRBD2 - TGCAGCGTTGGGAGCGGGGGGGCGACAGATACGCAGTATTTT CSVGSGGATDTQYF
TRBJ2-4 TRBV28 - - TGTGCCAGCAGTTTAAGGGAGGACATTCAGTACTTC CASSLREDIQYF
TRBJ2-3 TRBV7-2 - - TGTGCCAGCAGCTCACACGCATACCGGGATTCGCAGTATTTT CASSSHAYRDSQYF